The next 5 T cell receptor beta chains were all read from a single sample in a study of neurological immune-mediated disorders. TCRdb processed the 5' RACE reads anew with MiXCR; each CDR3 protein has one entry. The sample contains about 40,000 distinct CDR3 sequences, 2% to 2.5% of which appear only once. Sequencing was carried out using PBMCs. These receptors were collected from a man over 45 with multiple sclerosis.

Ten or more counts support this clonotype. CDR3 protein: CSALQGTTDTQYF. In nucleotides, the CDR3 is TGCAGTGCTCTACAGGGGACTACAGATACGCAGTATTTT. This rearrangement joins TRBV20-1 to TRBJ2-3, with D tentatively TRBD1 (7 bases). Trimming stripped 5 bases from V and 3 bases from J, with 12 bases between. The germline V gene has CDR1 DFQATT and CDR2 SNEGSKA (reference sequence). This CDR3 has 13 amino acids.

This clonotype has at least ten counts. The DNA of the CDR3 is TGCGCCAGCAGCGAACGACTAGCGGTGATAACAGATACGCAGTATTTT. Protein sequence: CASSERLAVITDTQYF. The chain couples TRBV5-1 to TRBJ2-3; TRBD2 aligns across 9 bases. Trimming at V came to 4 bases and at J to 3 bases, leaving 9 bases not matched to a gene. Germline V gives CDR1 SGHRS, CDR2 YFSETQ. The CDR3 contains 16 residues.

This clonotype has at least ten counts. The CDR3 sequence: CASSQRSFASGTEAFF. The CDR3 nucleotides are TGTGCCAGCAGCCAGAGGTCCTTCGCGTCGGGAACTGAAGCTTTCTTT. The V call is TRBV4-2, the J call TRBJ1-1; no clear D gene. V lost 3 bases and J lost 5, with 19 bases in between. The CDR3 runs 16 residues. Germline V CDR1 and CDR2: LGHNA, YNFKEQ.

The table lists this clonotype with many counts. The V and J genes are TRBV28 and TRBJ1-5; the D is unclear. The CDR3 loop spans 15 amino acids. Between the trimmed V and J ends, which lost 2 bases and 4 bases, there was a span of 12 bases. CDR1 and CDR2 (germline): MDHEN, SYDVKM. CDR3 DNA sequence: TGTGCCAGCAGTTTAGACATAAGAGGAAATCAGCCCCAGCATTTT. The encoded protein is CASSLDIRGNQPQHF.

This clonotype was seen ten or more times. J is TRBJ2-3 and V is TRBV29-1; D remains ambiguous. This CDR3 has 10 residues. Trimming took off 2 bases at V and 6 bases at J, with 3 bases between the two ends. Germline V gene sequence: CDR1 SQVTM, CDR2 ANQGSEA. The chain's CDR3 is CSVEPDTQYF. The CDR3 DNA sequence: TGCAGCGTTGAACCCGATACGCAGTATTTT.